This T cell receptor (beta chain) was sequenced in a study of T cells after posttransplantation cyclophosphamide. The method was immunoSEQ multiplex PCR; TCRdb's version includes in-frame clones alone and lacks a portion of them. The sample contains tens of thousands of clones, none of them singletons. This clone was detected many times. Its antigen is not known. This CDR3 comprises 17 residues. Germline V gives CDR1 ENHRY, CDR2 SYGVKD. V lost 2 bases, J lost 2 bases, and 6 bases stayed unmatched. Regarding the study as a whole: TRB clonality was highly associated with recipient CMV seropositivity and reactivation. Later post-transplant blood repertoires were often dominated by donor CD8+ memory clones. TRB overlap between skin or GI tissue T cells and blood was limited.

Treatment was busulfan-fludarabine conditioning, a marrow graft, and cyclophosphamide on days +3 and +4. This receptor was obtained from a male patient aged 18-29 years who received an allogeneic stem cell transplant from a related donor, was CMV-positive, and had no GVHD. Some of the T cells might come from the graft donor. The J gene is TRBJ2-3, the V gene TRBV10-3, with TRBD2 matching over 11 bases. This specimen consisted of PBMCs, obtained after allogeneic stem cell transplant with posttransplant cyclophosphamide. The CDR3 sequence is CAISEGPGLADTDTQYF. The DNA for the CDR3 is TGTGCCATCAGTGAGGGCCCGGGACTAGCGGACACAGATACGCAGTATTTT.